Listed below are T cell receptor beta chains from one sample, sequenced in a study of blood T cell repertoires in COVID-19. TCRdb's table, derived via immunoSEQ multiplex PCR, lists solely in-frame clones and lacks some. The table records 200,000 to 250,000 clones, around four fifths of them present only once. The sequenced material came from PBMCs or T cells enriched from blood (not recorded which). Source of these receptors: a man aged 35 to 55 who had recovered from COVID-19. CDR3s include the opening cysteine and the closing phenylalanine or tryptophan. A D gene is named only where the DNA matches it firmly. Size is stated for part of the rows, as once, few or many counts, or as a class when the clone is expanded.

v_gene	abundance	d_gene	j_gene	CDR3nt	CDR3aa
TRBV3-1/TRBV3-2	NA	TRBD2	TRBJ2-5	TGTGCCAGCAGCCCTCGGACCGCATTTGCCCTCGCCGGGAGGGCCCAGTACTTC	CASSPRTAFALAGRAQYF
TRBV18	once	NA	TRBJ2-3	TGTGCCAGCTCACCGCAGATGAGCACAGATACGCAGTATTTT	CASSPQMSTDTQYF
TRBV3-1/TRBV3-2	NA	NA	TRBJ2-2	TGTGCCAGCAGCCCTCAACCGCGGGGCTTCAACACCGGGGAGCTGTTTTTT	CASSPQPRGFNTGELFF
TRBV2	NA	TRBD1	TRBJ1-1	TGTGCCAGCAGTGCGGGACAGGGAGGCACTGAAGCTTTCTTT	CASSAGQGGTEAFF
TRBV4-1	few	TRBD1	TRBJ1-2	TGCGCCAGCAGCCACCTCGCCAGGGGGGACTATGGCTACACCTTC	CASSHLARGDYGYTF
TRBV9	NA	NA	TRBJ2-2	TGTGCCAGCAGCGGCGGACTGATCACCGGGGAGCTGTTTTTT	CASSGGLITGELFF
TRBV5-5	NA	TRBD2	TRBJ2-5	TGTGCCAGCAGCCAAGGAGCGGGGGTAGAGACCCAGTACTTC	CASSQGAGVETQYF
TRBV29-1	NA	TRBD1	TRBJ1-1	TGCAGCGCCGGAGGGACAGTGAACACTGAAGCTTTCTTT	CSAGGTVNTEAFF
TRBV30	NA	NA	TRBJ1-5	TGTGCCTGGGCGACAGAAAGCAATCAGCCCCAGCATTTT	CAWATESNQPQHF
TRBV6-1	NA	TRBD2	TRBJ2-5	TGTGCCAGCAGTGACGCGGGGGGGCAAGAGACCCAGTACTTC	CASSDAGGQETQYF
TRBV2	once	NA	TRBJ1-1	TGTGCCAGCAGTGAAGCCGACAACTATCAGGGCTCTGAAGCTTTCTTT	CASSEADNYQGSEAFF
TRBV11-2	NA	NA	TRBJ1-2	TGTGCCAGCAGCCAGAGAGCGGGGGTCTATGGCTACACCTTC	CASSQRAGVYGYTF
TRBV5-4	NA	NA	TRBJ2-1	TGTGCCAGCAGCCCTAGGGGGAATTCCTACAATGAGCAGTTCTTC	CASSPRGNSYNEQFF
TRBV4-3	NA	NA	TRBJ1-2	TGCGCCAGCAGCCAAGATTGGAGAGGCGTCGGCTACACCTTC	CASSQDWRGVGYTF
TRBV6-1	many	NA	TRBJ2-1	TGTGCCAGCAGTGAATATTCAGGGCCCTACAATGAGCAGTTCTTC	CASSEYSGPYNEQFF
TRBV21-1	NA	NA	TRBJ2-3	TGTGCCAGCCCTAGCGGGAGAGGGGGTACGCAGTATTTT	CASPSGRGGTQYF
TRBV5-3	NA	NA	TRBJ2-1	TGTGCCAGAAGCTGGATAGGCGGGGAGTTTGAGCAGTTCTTC	CARSWIGGEFEQFF
TRBV5-5	NA	NA	TRBJ2-1	TGTGCCAGCAGCACCTCGGAGGGTTTCTACAATGAGCAGTTCTTC	CASSTSEGFYNEQFF
TRBV19	NA	TRBD1	TRBJ2-6	TGTGCCAGTAGTATCGGGACAGTCTCTGGGGCCAACGTCCTGACTTTC	CASSIGTVSGANVLTF
TRBV27	once	NA	TRBJ1-2	TGTGCCAGCAGTTTCGGGGGAGGCTATGGCTACACCTTC	CASSFGGGYGYTF
TRBV18	NA	TRBD1	TRBJ1-6	TGTGCCAGCTCACCTGACAGGGGAGGTTCACCCCTCCACTTT	CASSPDRGGSPLHF
TRBV7-3	NA	NA	TRBJ1-1	TGTGCCAGCAGCACTCAGGGGAACTCTGAAGCTTTCTTT	CASSTQGNSEAFF
TRBV7-3	NA	TRBD2	TRBJ2-1	TGTGCCAGCAGCCCGAGGCCAGCGGGGGAATACAATGAGCAGTTCTTC	CASSPRPAGEYNEQFF
TRBV7-8	NA	NA	TRBJ1-1	TGTGCCAGCAGCCCCCAGAACACTGAAGCTTTCTTT	CASSPQNTEAFF
TRBV18	NA	NA	TRBJ2-5	TGTGCCAGCTCACCGATTCGGGGGGCTGAAGAGACCCAGTACTTC	CASSPIRGAEETQYF
TRBV29-1	NA	NA	TRBJ1-2	TGCAGCGTTGTTCTCCGAACTACTAACTATGGCTACACCTTC	CSVVLRTTNYGYTF
TRBV3-1/TRBV3-2	NA	TRBD2	TRBJ2-1	TGTGCCAGCAGCCTAAGACTAGCGGGAGGCCACAATGAGCAGTTCTTC	CASSLRLAGGHNEQFF
TRBV4-1	NA	TRBD2	TRBJ2-3	TGCGCCAGCAGCCATTTAACTAGCGGGGGGGCTGATACGCAGTATTTT	CASSHLTSGGADTQYF
TRBV2	NA	TRBD1	TRBJ2-7	TGTGCCAGCAGTCCGACAGGGTTGTCGTACGAGCAGTACTTC	CASSPTGLSYEQYF
TRBV5-1	NA	NA	TRBJ2-5	TGCGCCAGCAGCCCGGGGGACAGCACCCAAGAGACCCAGTACTTC	CASSPGDSTQETQYF
TRBV27	few	TRBD2	TRBJ2-1	TGTGCCAGCGGCCGACTAGCCAATGAGCAGTTCTTC	CASGRLANEQFF
TRBV28	once	NA	TRBJ2-5	TGTGCCAGCAGTTTGAGAAACCAAGAGACCCAGTACTTC	CASSLRNQETQYF
TRBV18	NA	NA	TRBJ2-5	TGTGCCAGCTCGTCCTACCAAGAGACCCAGTACTTC	CASSSYQETQYF
TRBV30	NA	TRBD2	TRBJ2-3	TGTGCCTGGAGTGTACGGGGGGGCAGGACGCAGTATTTT	CAWSVRGGRTQYF
TRBV4-3	few	NA	TRBJ2-1	TGCGCCAGCAGCCAAGATTTTGAGGCTAGCGAGCAGTTCTTC	CASSQDFEASEQFF
TRBV13	NA	TRBD1	TRBJ2-7	TGTGCCAGCAGCCATAACCCGGGACAGGGGCTTTCCTACGAGCAGTACTTC	CASSHNPGQGLSYEQYF
TRBV28	NA	NA	TRBJ2-7	TGTGCCAGCAGTGAAGCGGGCGGGTTGTCGGACGTTTTAGGGCAGTACTTC	CASSEAGGLSDVLGQYF
TRBV6-5	many	NA	TRBJ2-7	TGTGCCAGCAGACGGGGACGGGACGGGGGCGAGCAGTACTTC	CASRRGRDGGEQYF
TRBV19	NA	TRBD2	TRBJ2-1	TGTGCCAGTAGTATAAGCCCTCTAGCGGGGGTTCCCAATGAGCAGTTCTTC	CASSISPLAGVPNEQFF
TRBV6-5	NA	TRBD1	TRBJ1-1	TGTGCCACGAAACAGGGGGGGAACGCTGAAGCTTTCTTT	CATKQGGNAEAFF
TRBV9	NA	NA	TRBJ1-1	TGTGCCAGCAGCGTAGGGTGGGGGGTTGGAGTTGAAGCTTTCTTT	CASSVGWGVGVEAFF
TRBV7-9	NA	NA	TRBJ1-3	TGTGCCAGCAGCCCCTCCTCTGGAAACACCATATATTTT	CASSPSSGNTIYF
TRBV5-1	once	NA	TRBJ1-1	TGCGCCAGCAGCCTGGACAGAGGGATGAACACTGAAGCTTTCTTT	CASSLDRGMNTEAFF
TRBV7-4	NA	TRBD1	TRBJ1-3	TGTGCCAGCAGCTCGGGACAGGGGGAAACAAACACCATATATTTT	CASSSGQGETNTIYF